This T cell receptor beta chain was sequenced during a study of a mutant IDH1 vaccine in newly diagnosed glioma. In the study overall: Eight vaccinations reached patients in weeks 1, 3, 5, 7, 11, 15, 19 and 23.

The J segment lost 6 bases and the V segment lost 3 bases, leaving 5 bases of the junction unmatched. The CDR3 spans 14 residues. Germline V CDR1 and CDR2: SGHAT, FQNNGV. The table came from immunoSEQ multiplex PCR; TCRdb's copy has only in-frame clones and leaves some out. The table records tens of thousands of clones, about 80% of them present only once. As for this clone: Its antigen is currently unknown.

Time point given: week 11, during vaccination. Vaccination comprised doses that each held 300 ug of mutant IDH1 20-mer peptide, plus topical imiquimod. Sequencing was performed on PBMCs, taken from a glioma patient whose treatment included an IDH1 peptide vaccine. The gene calls are TRBV11-2 and TRBJ1-5; 7 bases agree with TRBD1. The TCR was taken from a man between 50 and 59 years old with glioma. The CDR3 loop reads CASSLDTGVQPQHF. Here the CDR3 DNA reads TGTGCCAGCAGCTTGGATACAGGGGTTCAGCCCCAGCATTTT.